Shown below are 10 T cell receptor beta chains from a single sample sequenced in a study of long-term antiretroviral therapy in people with HIV. The authors ran the immunoSEQ assay, v3.0, at survey level. Clones were sequenced by immunoSEQ multiplex PCR, and TCRdb holds only the in-frame ones, with some missing. The table records about 22,000 clones, 70% to 85% of them present only once. The sample consisted of unsorted PBMCs, taken 4.1 years after starting antiretroviral therapy. Receptors were obtained from a woman aged 40-49 years with HIV.

The chain combines TRBV6-5 with TRBJ2-3, with 11 bases aligning to TRBD2. The CDR3 sequence is 16 residues long. J was trimmed by 4 bases and V by 0 bases; bases with no gene match: 3. Germline V gives CDR1 MNHEY, CDR2 SVGAGI. The CDR3: CASSYSTSGVPDTQYF. CDR3 sequence (DNA): TGTGCCAGCAGTTACTCGACTAGCGGGGTACCAGATACGCAGTATTTT.

The rearrangement joins TRBV9 to TRBJ2-3; D possibly corresponds to TRBD1 (6 bases). The CDR3 has 19 amino acids. The germline V gene encodes CDR1 SGDLS and CDR2 YYNGEE. Deletions cut 0 bases from V and 1 base from J, with 21 bases between. The CDR3 DNA reads TGTGCCAGCAGCGTAGATCCCAAACAGGGAAGGGTCGGCACAGATACGCAGTATTTT. Its translation is CASSVDPKQGRVGTDTQYF.

CDR3 loop: CASTYSGGGYGYTF. DNA of the CDR3: TGCGCCAGCACCTACTCAGGGGGCGGCTATGGCTACACCTTC. The V and J genes are TRBV10-2 and TRBJ1-2; TRBD1 agrees at 8 bases. After removal of 7 bases from V and 4 bases from J, the junction contained 8 bases not matched to a gene. Germline V gives CDR1 WSHSY, CDR2 SAAADI. CDR3 size: 14 residues.

The chain links TRBV4-2 to TRBJ2-1, with D perhaps TRBD2 (5 bases). Per the germline V gene, CDR1 is LGHNA and CDR2 is YNFKEQ. V lost 0 bases, J lost 5 bases, and 8 bases lay in between. The CDR3 is 14 amino acids. The CDR3 nucleotides are TGTGCCAGCAGCCAAGATCGGGAACACAATGAGCAGTTCTTC. It is translated as CASSQDREHNEQFF.

V and J are TRBV6-5 and TRBJ1-2; possible D gene TRBD1, 5 bases. The V end was cut by 5 bases, the J end by 4 bases, with 17 bases between. Germline assignment: CDR1 MNHEY and CDR2 SVGAGI. This CDR3 region has 15 residues. The CDR3 spells CASSTPQENPYGYTF. CDR3 coding DNA: TGTGCCAGCAGTACACCACAGGAAAACCCCTATGGCTACACCTTC.

The chain employs TRBV6-6 and TRBJ2-1; D call uncertain. Trimming stripped 7 bases from V and 7 bases from J, with 8 bases between. The length of the CDR3 is 11 residues. CDR1 is MNHNY and CDR2 is SVGAGI in the germline V gene (reference sequence). CDR3 coding DNA: TGTGCCAGCACCCGGTTGAATGAGCAGTTCTTC. Its translation: CASTRLNEQFF.

The gene calls are TRBV6-1 and TRBJ1-1; the D is unclear. V was trimmed by 4 bases and J by 2 bases, leaving 8 bases between them. This CDR3 is 13 amino acids long. In germline, CDR1 is MNHNS, CDR2 SASEGT. As DNA, the CDR3 is TGTGCCAGCAGTGCGAACATAAACACTGAAGCTTTCTTT. This sequence encodes CASSANINTEAFF.

The chain couples TRBV18 to TRBJ1-5; tentatively, D is TRBD1 (5 bases). The CDR3 loop spans 14 amino acids. Germline CDR1 and CDR2: KGHSH and LQKENI. The V gene lost 4 bases and the J gene lost 0 bases, with 7 bases spanning the gap. CDR3 DNA: TGTGCCAGCTCACTGACAGATAGCAATCAGCCCCAGCATTTT. It specifies CASSLTDSNQPQHF.

This clone was observed a single time. V is TRBV11-2 and J is TRBJ2-7, with D uncertain. The V gene's germline CDR1 is SGHAT and CDR2 FQNNGV. Trimming left V 5 bases short and J 8 bases short, with 16 bases between. The CDR3 totals 13 residues. In nucleotides, the CDR3 is TGTGCCAGCAGCATTCAAACGGGTTTTCAGCAGTACTTC. This codes for CASSIQTGFQQYF. The full variable domain, completed using reference TRBV11-2 and TRBJ2-7, is EAGVAQSPRYKIIEKRQSVAFWCNPISGHATLYWYQQILGQGPKLLIQFQNNGVVDDSQLPKDRFSAERLKGVDSTLKIQPAKLEDSAVYLCASSIQTGFQQYFGPGTRLTVT.

The chain has TRBV5-1 and TRBJ2-7; D gene ambiguous. The CDR3 is 13 amino acids. Germline-derived CDR1 and CDR2 are SGHRS and YFSETQ. V dropped 4 bases and J dropped 2 bases, with 10 bases sitting between them. DNA of the CDR3: TGCGCCAGCAGCCCGCGACAACCCTACGAGCAGTACTTC. Its protein product is CASSPRQPYEQYF.